One sample yielded the 4 T cell receptor beta chains listed below, sequenced in a study of memory CD4+ T cells and cytomegalovirus serostatus. Single viable CD3+CD4+CD8-CD45RO+ cells were sorted as the memory CD4+ T cells. Profiled with immunoSEQ multiplex PCR; TCRdb holds only in-frame clones, not every one. The repertoire has about 75,000 clones, roughly 80% of them found once; the top ten carry about 2.5%. Material: memory CD4+ T cells from blood. All receptors derive from an adult in good health and CMV-seropositive.

This clone was found many times. V gene TRBV7-8 combines with J gene TRBJ1-2; weak D call: TRBD1 (6 bases). The V end lost 5 bases, the J end lost 3 bases, and 13 bases lay between the germline ends. The length of the CDR3 is 14 residues. Germline CDR1 is SGHVS and CDR2 is FQNEAQ. The CDR3 nucleotides are TGTGCCAGCAGCCCGGACAGTGAGGACTATGGCTACACCTTC. This sequence encodes CASSPDSEDYGYTF.

Worth noting for this clone: A read error may produce the germline difference seen at one junction end. The rearrangement joins TRBV19 to TRBJ1-1; no reliable D call. The CDR3 has 11 residues. Per the germline V gene, CDR1 is LNHDA and CDR2 is SQIVND (reference sequence). The CDR3 here is CASSKRVRAFF. For the CDR3, the DNA is TGTGCCAGCAGTAAGAGGGTTCGGGCTTTCTTT.

This clone came up once. The chain employs TRBV5-8 and TRBJ1-5; no reliable D call. From germline, CDR1 is SGHTS and CDR2 YDEGEE. V lost 1 base, J lost 3 bases, and 5 bases lay in between. The CDR3 is 13 residues long. The CDR3 here is CASSLSYNQPQHF. CDR3 DNA: TGTGCCAGCAGCTTGTCCTACAATCAGCCCCAGCATTTT. Variable domain in full (rest from reference TRBV5-8 and TRBJ1-5): EAGVTQSPTHLIKTRGQQATLRCSPISGHTSVYWYQQALGLGLQFLLWYDEGEERNRGNFPPRFSGRQFPNYSSELNVNALELEDSALYLCASSLSYNQPQHFGDGTRLSIL.

The rearrangement links TRBV2 to TRBJ2-1; D might be TRBD1 (7 bases). Trimming took off 2 bases at V and 9 bases at J, with 20 bases between the two ends. CDR1 SNHLY and CDR2 FYNNEI come from the germline V gene. The CDR3 consists of 16 residues. The CDR3 DNA sequence: TGTGCCAGCAGTGAACTGACAGGGAGGTCAGGAACTGAGCAGTTCTTC. Translating it yields CASSELTGRSGTEQFF.